This TCR beta chain was sequenced during a study of shared clonotypes between healthy human individuals. Notes on the study in general: Inspection by rarefaction showed sorted-subset sequencing to be incomplete despite large depth.

Worth noting for this clone: Its antigen is as yet unknown.

CDR1 is SGDLS and CDR2 is YYNGEE in the germline V gene. The length of the CDR3 is 15 residues. The J segment lost 3 bases and the V segment lost 0 bases, leaving 5 bases of the junction unmatched. Sequencing was performed with immunoSEQ multiplex PCR; in TCRdb, only in-frame clones are kept and a portion is missing. The profile shows fewer than 1 million clones, around 96% of them singletons. Naive CD8 cells were CD45RO-negative, positively selected for CCR7, excluding terminally differentiated effector memory CD45RA+ cells. This chain links TRBV9 with TRBJ2-7; 8 bases align to TRBD2. The sequence derives from a man aged 25 to 40 in good health. Specimen: naive CD8+ T cells sorted from blood. Here the CDR3 reads CASSVAYGRDYEQYF. CDR3 sequence (DNA): TGTGCCAGCAGCGTAGCTTACGGGAGGGACTACGAGCAGTACTTC.